The 19 T cell receptor beta chains listed next were all sequenced from one sample in a study of cytomegalovirus exposure and HLA in healthy donors. It was with 60 Vbeta and 13 Jbeta primers that the PCR ran. Here immunoSEQ multiplex PCR was the method, and the copy in TCRdb shows in-frame clones only, minus some. Among 120,000 or so clones listed, 60% to 85% were seen once. The specimen sequenced was PBMCs. The receptors originated from a woman in her thirties or forties in good health and CMV-seronegative.

The chain recombines TRBV9 with TRBJ2-7; TRBD2 matches 9 bases. V lost 0 bases and J lost 5; bases outside the gene matches: 9. CDR1 and CDR2 (germline): SGDLS, YYNGEE. The CDR3 covers 16 residues. Here the CDR3 DNA reads TGTGCCAGCAGCGTAGCTGTCGCGGGAGGGATCGACGAGCAGTACTTC. Its translation: CASSVAVAGGIDEQYF.

In this sample, this clone turned up once. This chain links TRBV19 with TRBJ2-1, with no clear D. V was shortened by 5 bases and J by 4 bases, with 9 bases between the two germline ends. CDR3 size: 13 residues. Germline assignment: CDR1 LNHDA and CDR2 SQIVND (reference sequence). The CDR3 DNA follows: TGTGCCAGTAGTTCACAGCTTTACAATGAGCAGTTCTTC. Encoded protein: CASSSQLYNEQFF.

This clone was seen once. The rearrangement joins TRBV28 to TRBJ2-7, with TRBD1 matching 10 bases. The CDR3 totals 15 residues. The V and J ends lost 5 bases and 5 bases, in that order; junction bases with no gene match: 9. The germline V gene has CDR1 MDHEN and CDR2 SYDVKM. The CDR3 here is CASSRSRDRGDEQYF. CDR3 bases: TGTGCCAGCAGTAGGTCAAGGGACAGGGGCGACGAGCAGTACTTC.

This clone was seen a handful of times. V and J are TRBV25-1 and TRBJ2-7; perhaps TRBD2 as D (6 bases). Looked up from germline, CDR1 is MGHDK and CDR2 is SYGVNS. Trimming cost V 4 bases and J 2 bases, with 12 bases left between them. The CDR3 sequence is 14 residues long. CDR3 nucleotide sequence: TGTGCCAGCAGTGGCGCCGCGGGGACCTACGAGCAGTACTTC. Translated: CASSGAAGTYEQYF.

As for this clone: The same CDR3 arises from other DNA sequences in this sample as well. V gene TRBV18 combines with J gene TRBJ2-3; D perhaps matches TRBD1 (5 bases). The germline CDR1 and CDR2 sequences are KGHSH and LQKENI. The CDR3 covers 16 residues. The V and J ends lost 2 bases and 1 base respectively, with 13 bases between them. This CDR3 is CASSPTLSGRTDTQYF. In DNA form, the CDR3 reads TGTGCCAGCTCACCAACATTGTCAGGGCGCACAGATACGCAGTATTTT.

The chain employs TRBV6-4 and TRBJ1-1, with 11 bases lining up with TRBD1. Losses at the gene ends were 4 bases for V and 9 bases for J; bases not matched to a gene: 13. This CDR3 has 16 residues. Germline CDR1 is MRHNA and CDR2 is SNTAGT. Written as DNA, the CDR3 is TGTGCCAGCAGTGCATCCCACCGGGACAGGGGGAGTAAAGCTTTCTTT. The encoded protein is CASSASHRDRGSKAFF.

The J gene is TRBJ1-5, the V gene TRBV19; maybe TRBD1 (5 bases). V lost 7 bases to trimming and J lost 0 bases, with 13 bases between them. This CDR3 comprises 15 residues. The germline V gene encodes CDR1 LNHDA and CDR2 SQIVND (reference sequence). In nucleotides, the CDR3 is TGTGCCAGTACCTACGCGGGGGATAGCAATCAGCCCCAGCATTTT. Translating it yields CASTYAGDSNQPQHF.

V is TRBV6-5 and J is TRBJ1-1; possible D gene TRBD1, 5 bases. The CDR3 is 15 residues long. V lost 5 bases and J lost 0, with 13 bases in between. The germline gives CDR1 MNHEY, CDR2 SVGAGI. In DNA form, the CDR3 reads TGTGCCAGCAGTCTTCTGTCGGACATGAACACTGAAGCTTTCTTT. Residues: CASSLLSDMNTEAFF.

This rearrangement joins TRBV19 to TRBJ2-2, with 9 bases aligning to TRBD2. V shed 2 bases, J shed 7 bases, and the junction held 8 bases outside the gene matches. In germline, CDR1 is LNHDA, CDR2 SQIVND (reference sequence). CDR3 size: 16 residues. The CDR3 is CASSISKGSGSGELFF. CDR3 nucleotide sequence: TGTGCCAGTAGTATAAGTAAGGGTAGCGGGAGCGGGGAGCTGTTTTTT.

The V and J genes are TRBV28 and TRBJ2-1; 7 nucleotides line up with TRBD1. J lost 8 bases, V lost 3 bases, and 10 bases had no gene match. Looked up from germline, CDR1 is MDHEN and CDR2 is SYDVKM. The CDR3 is made up of 15 amino acids. The CDR3 loop is CASSLIGTVTYEQFF. The CDR3 nucleotides read TGTGCCAGCAGTTTGATAGGGACAGTAACTTATGAGCAGTTCTTC.

This clone came up once. The rearrangement links TRBV10-1 to TRBJ2-7; 8 positions agree with TRBD2. The V and J ends lost 0 bases and 8 bases, in that order; junction bases with no gene match: 3. The germline CDR1 and CDR2 sequences are WNHNN and SYGVQD (reference sequence). The CDR3 runs to 13 residues. The CDR3 nucleotides are TGCGCCAGCAGTGAGTCGACGGGAGGGCAGCAGTACTTC. Translating it yields CASSESTGGQQYF.

The chain links TRBV28 to TRBJ2-7; tentative D call: TRBD1 (6 bases). Deletions cut 5 bases from V and 5 bases from J, with 13 bases between. Germline V gives CDR1 MDHEN, CDR2 SYDVKM. The CDR3 has 13 residues. The CDR3 bases are TGTGCCAGCAGTCAAACAGGGATCCACGAGCAGTACTTC. Encoded protein: CASSQTGIHEQYF.

The chain joins TRBV5-1 to TRBJ2-1, with 9 bases fitting TRBD2. J gave up 15 bases and V 2 bases, and 12 bases lay outside the gene matches. This CDR3 is 14 amino acids long. The germline V gene encodes CDR1 SGHRS and CDR2 YFSETQ. CDR3: CASSLSAGGPGWFF. The CDR3, as DNA: TGCGCCAGCAGCTTATCTGCGGGAGGGCCTGGATGGTTCTTC.

The chain uses TRBV5-6 and TRBJ1-1, with D unresolved. Per germline, CDR1 SGHDT and CDR2 YYEEEE. CDR3 size: 15 residues. V gave up 4 bases and J gave up 1 base, with 14 bases separating them. Here the CDR3 DNA reads TGTGCCAGCAGCGGCCTTCGTTTTGGGAACACTGAAGCTTTCTTT. Its protein is CASSGLRFGNTEAFF.

The chain combines TRBV29-1 with TRBJ2-3; D ambiguous. CDR3 size: 13 residues. V shed 5 bases and J shed 8 bases, with 17 bases lying between them. Germline V CDR1 and CDR2: SQVTM, ANQGSEA. As DNA, the CDR3 is TGCAGCGTTAACCGCCCCTTCGTTAGTACGCAGTATTTT. Amino acid sequence: CSVNRPFVSTQYF.

This clone is a singleton in its sample. The chain combines TRBV28 with TRBJ2-3, with 11 positions matching TRBD2. This CDR3 spans 15 amino acids. V was clipped by 6 bases and J by 3 bases; unmatched bases: 5. Per germline, CDR1 MDHEN and CDR2 SYDVKM. The DNA for the CDR3 is TGTGCCAGCAGCAGTGGGACTAGCGGAACAGATACGCAGTATTTT. Residues: CASSSGTSGTDTQYF. The full variable domain, in which reference TRBV28 and TRBJ2-3 provide the parts outside the CDR3, is DVKVTQSSRYLVKRTGEKVFLECVQDMDHENMFWYRQDPGLGLRLIYFSYDVKMKEKGDIPEGYSVSREKKERFSLILESASTNQTSMYLCASSSGTSGTDTQYFGPGTRLTVL.

The genes are TRBV7-2 and TRBJ2-1, with 11 bases fitting TRBD2. The V segment lost 2 bases and the J segment 4 bases; nucleotides outside the gene matches: 1. CDR3 size: 15 residues. CDR1 and CDR2 (germline): SGHTA, FQGNSA. The CDR3 nucleotides read TGTGCCAGCAGCTTAATAGCGGGAGGGTACAATGAGCAGTTCTTC. Its translation is CASSLIAGGYNEQFF.

This clone was picked up a small number of times. This sequence joins TRBV28 and TRBJ1-2, with D uncertain. This CDR3 comprises 15 residues. Germline V gives CDR1 MDHEN, CDR2 SYDVKM. V gave up 3 bases and J gave up 8 bases, with 19 bases separating them. This chain's CDR3 is CASSFAWQPLLGYTF. CDR3 in DNA: TGTGCCAGCAGTTTTGCTTGGCAACCCCTCTTGGGCTACACCTTC.

V gene TRBV19 combines with J gene TRBJ2-2; perhaps TRBD2 as D (7 bases). Germline values: CDR1 LNHDA, CDR2 SQIVND (reference sequence). V shed 7 bases and J shed 7 bases, with 13 bases lying between them. This CDR3 has 13 residues. CDR3: CASNPGEGGELFF. CDR3 nucleotide sequence: TGTGCCAGTAACCCAGGGGAGGGCGGGGAGCTGTTTTTT.